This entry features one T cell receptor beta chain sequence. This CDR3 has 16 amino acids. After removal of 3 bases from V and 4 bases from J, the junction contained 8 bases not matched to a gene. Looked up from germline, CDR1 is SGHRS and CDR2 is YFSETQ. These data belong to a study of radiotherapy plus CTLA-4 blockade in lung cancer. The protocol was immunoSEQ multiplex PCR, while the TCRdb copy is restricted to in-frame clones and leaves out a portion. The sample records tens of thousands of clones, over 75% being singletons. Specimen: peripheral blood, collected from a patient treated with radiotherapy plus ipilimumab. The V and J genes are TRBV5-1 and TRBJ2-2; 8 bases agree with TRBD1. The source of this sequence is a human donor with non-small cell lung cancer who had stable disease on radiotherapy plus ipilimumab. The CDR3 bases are TGCGCCAGCAGCTCGCGACAGGGGACGGCCACCGGGGAGCTGTTTTTT. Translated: CASSSRQGTATGELFF.